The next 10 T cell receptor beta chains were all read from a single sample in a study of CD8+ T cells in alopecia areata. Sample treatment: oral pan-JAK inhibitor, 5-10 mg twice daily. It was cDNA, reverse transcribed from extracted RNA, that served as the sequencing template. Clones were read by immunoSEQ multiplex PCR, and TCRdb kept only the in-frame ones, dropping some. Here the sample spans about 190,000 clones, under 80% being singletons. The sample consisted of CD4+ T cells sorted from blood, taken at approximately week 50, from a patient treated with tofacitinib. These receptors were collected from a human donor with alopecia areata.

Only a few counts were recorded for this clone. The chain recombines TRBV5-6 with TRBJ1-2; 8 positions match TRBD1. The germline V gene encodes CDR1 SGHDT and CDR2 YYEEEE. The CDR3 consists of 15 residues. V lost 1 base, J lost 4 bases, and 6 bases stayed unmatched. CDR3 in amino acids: CASSLQTGATYGYTF. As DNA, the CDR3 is TGTGCCAGCAGCTTGCAGACAGGGGCCACCTATGGCTACACCTTC.

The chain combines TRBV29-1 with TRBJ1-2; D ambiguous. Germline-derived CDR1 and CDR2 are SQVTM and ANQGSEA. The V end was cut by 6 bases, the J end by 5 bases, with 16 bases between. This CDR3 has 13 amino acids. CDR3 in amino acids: CSVGLDAFYGYTF. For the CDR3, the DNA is TGCAGCGTAGGCCTAGACGCCTTTTATGGCTACACCTTC.

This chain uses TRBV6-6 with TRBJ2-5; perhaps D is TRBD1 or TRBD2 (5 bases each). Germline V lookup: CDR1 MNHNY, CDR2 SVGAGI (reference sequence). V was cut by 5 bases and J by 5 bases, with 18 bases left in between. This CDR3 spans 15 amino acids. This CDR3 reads CASSNEGAWGETQYF. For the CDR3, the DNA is TGTGCCAGCAGTAACGAGGGTGCCTGGGGGGAGACCCAGTACTTC.

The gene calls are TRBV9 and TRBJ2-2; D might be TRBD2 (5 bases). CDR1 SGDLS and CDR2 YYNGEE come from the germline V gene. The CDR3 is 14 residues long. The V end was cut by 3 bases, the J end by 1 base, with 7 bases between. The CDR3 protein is CASSARGNTGELFF. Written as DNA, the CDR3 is TGTGCCAGCAGCGCACGGGGGAACACCGGGGAGCTGTTTTTT.

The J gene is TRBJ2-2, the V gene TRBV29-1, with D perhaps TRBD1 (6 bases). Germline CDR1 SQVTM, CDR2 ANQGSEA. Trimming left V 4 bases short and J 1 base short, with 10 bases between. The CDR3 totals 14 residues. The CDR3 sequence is CSVGHRVNTGELFF. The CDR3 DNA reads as TGCAGCGTTGGGCACAGGGTGAACACCGGGGAGCTGTTTTTT.

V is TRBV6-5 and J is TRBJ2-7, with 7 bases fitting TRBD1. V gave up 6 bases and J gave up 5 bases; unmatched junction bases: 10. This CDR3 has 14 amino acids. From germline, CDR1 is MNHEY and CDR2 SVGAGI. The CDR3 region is CASRVTGLGDEQYF. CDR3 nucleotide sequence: TGTGCCAGCAGAGTGACAGGGTTGGGGGACGAGCAGTACTTC.

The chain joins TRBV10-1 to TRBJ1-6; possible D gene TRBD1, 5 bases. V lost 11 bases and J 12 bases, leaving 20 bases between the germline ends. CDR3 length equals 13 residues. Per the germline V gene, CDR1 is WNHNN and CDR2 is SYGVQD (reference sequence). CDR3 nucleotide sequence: TGCGCCTCCAGGCCGGGACCCACAGGACCCCTCCACTTT. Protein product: CASRPGPTGPLHF.

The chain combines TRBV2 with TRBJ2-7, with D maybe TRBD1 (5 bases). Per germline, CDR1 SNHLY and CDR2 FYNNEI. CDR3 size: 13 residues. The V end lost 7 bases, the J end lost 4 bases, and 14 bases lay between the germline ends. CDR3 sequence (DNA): TGTGCCAGCACCCCAGGGAAATTTTACGAGCAGTACTTC. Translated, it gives CASTPGKFYEQYF.

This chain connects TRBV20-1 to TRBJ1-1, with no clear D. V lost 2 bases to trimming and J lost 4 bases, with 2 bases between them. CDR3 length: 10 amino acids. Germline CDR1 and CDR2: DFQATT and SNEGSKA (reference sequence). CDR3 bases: TGCAGTGCTAGAAGCACTGAAGCTTTCTTT. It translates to CSARSTEAFF.

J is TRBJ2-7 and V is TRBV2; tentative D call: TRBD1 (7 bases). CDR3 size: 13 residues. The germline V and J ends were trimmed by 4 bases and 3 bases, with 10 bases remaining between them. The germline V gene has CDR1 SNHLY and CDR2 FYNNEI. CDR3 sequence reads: CASSGQGGYEQYF. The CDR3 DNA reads TGTGCCAGCAGTGGACAGGGAGGCTACGAGCAGTACTTC. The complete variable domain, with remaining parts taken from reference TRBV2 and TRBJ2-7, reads EPEVTQTPSHQVTQMGQEVILRCVPISNHLYFYWYRQILGQKVEFLVSFYNNEISEKSEIFDDQFSVERPDGSNFTLKIRSTKLEDSAMYFCASSGQGGYEQYFGPGTRLTVT.